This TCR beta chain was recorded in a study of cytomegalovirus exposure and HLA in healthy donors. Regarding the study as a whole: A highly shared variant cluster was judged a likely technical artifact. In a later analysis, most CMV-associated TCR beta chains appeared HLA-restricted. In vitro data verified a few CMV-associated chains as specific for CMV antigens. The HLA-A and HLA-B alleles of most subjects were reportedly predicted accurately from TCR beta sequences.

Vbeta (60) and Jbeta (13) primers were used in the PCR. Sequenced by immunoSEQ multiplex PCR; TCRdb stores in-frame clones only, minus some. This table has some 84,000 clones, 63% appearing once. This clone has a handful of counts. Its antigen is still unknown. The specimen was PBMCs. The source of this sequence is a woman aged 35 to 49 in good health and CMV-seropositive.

The CDR3 DNA is TGCGCCAGCAGTGATGAGAAGAACACTGAAGCTTTCTTT. As protein: CASSDEKNTEAFF. V and J are TRBV10-1 and TRBJ1-1, with D hard to call. There are 13 residues in the CDR3. Trimming removed 3 bases at V and 1 base at J, with 6 bases between. From germline, CDR1 is WNHNN and CDR2 SYGVQD (reference sequence).